This entry lists 19 T cell receptor beta chains sequenced from one sample in a study of T cell changes during pregnancy in multiple sclerosis. TCRdb's copy holds only in-frame clones and misses some; the assay was immunoSEQ multiplex PCR. The sample includes approximately 100,000 clones, approximately 94% seen only once; the top ten take 1.2%. The sample consisted of peripheral blood, taken in the second trimester of pregnancy. The receptors here all came from a female donor with multiple sclerosis, enrolled in a pregnancy study.

This rearrangement joins TRBV2 to TRBJ1-3, with 11 nucleotides matching TRBD1. This CDR3 spans 14 amino acids. The trim removed 7 bases at V and 6 bases at J, leaving 5 bases unmatched. Germline assignment: CDR1 SNHLY and CDR2 FYNNEI. CDR3 in amino acids: CASITDRGLNTIYF. CDR3 DNA: TGTGCCAGCATTACGGACAGGGGGCTAAACACCATATATTTT.

The V and J genes are TRBV29-1 and TRBJ2-5; D possibly corresponds to TRBD2 (6 bases). The CDR3 length is 13 residues. Trimming left V 7 bases short and J 4 bases short, with 16 bases between. Germline CDR1 is SQVTM and CDR2 is ANQGSEA. The CDR3 bases are TGCAGCGCCCGGCGGGGTAATGGAGAGACCCAGTACTTC. This encodes CSARRGNGETQYF.

This rearrangement joins TRBV25-1 to TRBJ1-5, with D possibly matching TRBD1 (5 bases). Trimming shortened V by 3 bases and J by 6 bases, and 9 bases separated the two germline ends. The CDR3 totals 13 residues. Per germline, CDR1 MGHDK and CDR2 SYGVNS. In nucleotides, the CDR3 is TGTGCCAGCAGTGACAGGGTGAGTCAGCCCCAGCATTTT. Encoded protein: CASSDRVSQPQHF. The complete variable domain, with remaining parts taken from reference TRBV25-1 and TRBJ1-5, reads EADIYQTPRYLVIGTGKKITLECSQTMGHDKMYWYQQDPGMELHLIHYSYGVNSTEKGDLSSESTVSRIRTEHFPLTLESARPSHTSQYLCASSDRVSQPQHFGDGTRLSIL.

The rearrangement links TRBV27 to TRBJ2-1; TRBD2 matches 11 bases. CDR1 and CDR2 from the germline V gene are MNHEY and SMNVEV (reference sequence). This CDR3 has 15 amino acids. Unmatched junction bases numbered 5, after V lost 4 bases and J lost 6 bases. The CDR3 nucleotides read TGTGCCAGCAGTTCACTAGCGGGAGTTATCAATGAGCAGTTCTTC. Amino acid sequence: CASSSLAGVINEQFF.

The rearrangement links TRBV19 to TRBJ1-2, with D hard to call. Germline CDR1 reads LNHDA; CDR2 reads SQIVND (reference sequence). Trimming left V 5 bases short and J 8 bases short, with 12 bases between. This CDR3 spans 12 amino acids. DNA for the CDR3: TGTGCCAGTAGTGTTCCTTCAGGAGGCTACACCTTC. Its protein is CASSVPSGGYTF.

The chain combines TRBV2 with TRBJ2-1, with TRBD2 as a possible D gene (7 bases). V was cut by 6 bases and J by 1 base, with 13 bases left in between. CDR3 length: 15 residues. Germline V gives CDR1 SNHLY, CDR2 FYNNEI. Written as DNA, the CDR3 is TGTGCCAGCAGGGGGGGGACATCTTCCTACAATGAGCAGTTCTTC. Translation: CASRGGTSSYNEQFF.

This sequence joins TRBV27 and TRBJ1-4; 9 positions agree with TRBD1. The CDR3 contains 18 residues. Germline-derived CDR1 and CDR2 are MNHEY and SMNVEV (reference sequence). Trimming took 2 bases from V and 8 from J; bases not matched to a gene: 15. The CDR3 bases are TGTGCCAGCAGTTTAAAAGGACAGGGGTCCCGCCGTATCGAAAAACTGTTTTTT. This codes for CASSLKGQGSRRIEKLFF.

The V call is TRBV19, the J call TRBJ2-1, with D possibly matching TRBD2 (6 bases). Between the trimmed V and J ends, which lost 8 bases and 0 bases, there was a span of 20 bases. Looked up from germline, CDR1 is LNHDA and CDR2 is SQIVND (reference sequence). The CDR3 spans 17 residues. The CDR3 DNA reads as TGTGCCAGTGCCCCTTTCCGGGCGGGAACCTCCTACAATGAGCAGTTCTTC. It yields the protein CASAPFRAGTSYNEQFF. The variable domain in full, with the rest retrieved from reference TRBV19 and TRBJ2-1, is DGGITQSPKYLFRKEGQNVTLSCEQNLNHDAMYWYRQDPGQGLRLIYYSQIVNDFQKGDIAEGYSVSREKKESFPLTVTSAQKNPTAFYLCASAPFRAGTSYNEQFFGPGTRLTVL.

The gene calls are TRBV21-1 and TRBJ2-3; the D call of TRBD2 is as the table states it, not checked on the DNA. TRBV21-1 counts as a pseudogene. The CDR3 extends over 18 amino acids. The DNA for the CDR3 is TGTGCCAGCAGCAAAGCGCAAATTTGGGGGACTAGCACAGATACGCAGTATTTT. Translated, it gives CASSKAQIWGTSTDTQYF.

The chain combines TRBV27 with TRBJ2-1; 8 bases are shared with TRBD2. Germline V gives CDR1 MNHEY, CDR2 SMNVEV (reference sequence). This CDR3 has 18 residues. V lost 3 bases, J lost 0 bases, and 10 bases stayed unmatched. CDR3 amino acids: CASSFRLAGTSSYNEQFF. In DNA form, the CDR3 reads TGTGCCAGCAGTTTTCGGCTAGCGGGTACTTCCTCCTACAATGAGCAGTTCTTC.

The table lists this clone with a few counts. The CDR3 loop reads CASSLEGTSREQFF. The CDR3 nucleotides are TGCGCCAGCAGCTTGGAGGGGACTAGTCGTGAGCAGTTCTTC. This chain joins TRBV5-1 and TRBJ2-1; 8 bases match TRBD2. The CDR3 extends over 14 amino acids. Germline CDR1 SGHRS, CDR2 YFSETQ. Germline trimming cut 0 bases from V and 9 bases from J; bases unmatched to any gene: 5.

CDR3 in DNA: TGTGCCAGCAGCCAGACAACTAGCGGGAGCTACAATGAGCAGTTCTTC. Its translation is CASSQTTSGSYNEQFF. The V call is TRBV5-4, the J call TRBJ2-1; TRBD2 matches at 11 bases. CDR1 is SGHNT and CDR2 is YYREEE in the germline V gene (reference sequence). The CDR3 totals 16 residues. Trimming took 4 bases from V and 3 from J; bases not matched to a gene: 6.

The V gene is TRBV28, the J gene TRBJ1-2, with 9 bases lining up with TRBD1. Looked up from germline, CDR1 is MDHEN and CDR2 is SYDVKM. The CDR3 is made up of 14 amino acids. The J segment lost 4 bases and the V segment lost 6 bases, leaving 6 bases of the junction unmatched. CDR3 coding DNA: TGTGCCAGCAGACCACAGGGGGCGGTCTATGGCTACACCTTC. It translates to CASRPQGAVYGYTF.

J is TRBJ2-3 and V is TRBV4-1, with 11 positions matching TRBD2. Germline V gene data show CDR1 as MGHRA and CDR2 as YSYEKL. The CDR3 sequence is 18 residues long. The trim removed 1 base at V and 4 bases at J, leaving 10 bases unmatched. CDR3 bases: TGCGCCAGCAGCCAAGTGATTAGCGGGGGGGCCGGGGCAGATACGCAGTATTTT. The encoded protein is CASSQVISGGAGADTQYF.

The chain joins TRBV19 to TRBJ1-2; no clear D gene. The CDR3 has 13 amino acids. V shed 7 bases and J shed 6 bases, with 15 bases lying between them. Germline V gives CDR1 LNHDA, CDR2 SQIVND (reference sequence). CDR3 nucleotide sequence: TGTGCCAGTAACCGCCTGGGGAGGGATGGCTACACCTTC. Protein product: CASNRLGRDGYTF.

CDR3 DNA sequence: TGTGCCAGCAGCTTGAGGGTGACGAATGAGCAGTTCTTC. Protein sequence: CASSLRVTNEQFF. The rearrangement links TRBV7-9 to TRBJ2-1, with a weak D call TRBD2 (5 bases). This CDR3 has 13 residues. Germline CDR1 reads SEHNR; CDR2 reads FQNEAQ (reference sequence). The V end lost 3 bases, the J end lost 7 bases, and 10 bases lay between the germline ends.

The V call is TRBV30, the J call TRBJ2-3, with 14 bases identical to TRBD2. The length of the CDR3 is 17 residues. The trim removed 0 bases at V and 7 bases at J, leaving 9 bases unmatched. Germline values: CDR1 GTSNPN, CDR2 SVGIG (reference sequence). The CDR3 nucleotides are TGTGCCTGGAGTGTATCCGGACTAGCGGGAGGTAGGAATACGCAGTATTTT. Translated: CAWSVSGLAGGRNTQYF.

The chain joins TRBV7-3 to TRBJ2-3; D is ambiguous. The V gene's germline CDR1 is SGHTA and CDR2 FQGTGA. V lost 5 bases to trimming and J lost 5 bases, with 17 bases between them. The CDR3 runs 15 residues. Here the CDR3 DNA reads TGTGCCAGCAGCCCCGACGGGTCTAGTGGAGATACGCAGTATTTT. Its translation: CASSPDGSSGDTQYF.

This chain connects TRBV27 to TRBJ1-2; TRBD1 matches 8 bases. Trimming removed 4 bases from V and 4 bases from J; junction bases left unmatched: 8. Germline V gives CDR1 MNHEY, CDR2 SMNVEV (reference sequence). The CDR3 sequence is 15 residues long. For the CDR3, the DNA is TGTGCCAGCAGTTCGACGACAGGGGTCCCCTATGGCTACACCTTC. Its translation: CASSSTTGVPYGYTF.